This T cell receptor (beta chain) originates from a study of blood T cell repertoires in COVID-19. Study context: Acute and convalescent COVID-19 samples came from the United States, Italy and Spain. The cDNA or gDNA used as material had been derived from T cells, B-cell-depleted T cells, or PBMCs.

The ends were cut back, 1 base at V and 4 bases at J, with 7 bases in the middle. The germline V gene has CDR1 SGHAT and CDR2 FQNNGV. The CDR3 runs 13 residues. In the original workflow: It was from reference gene primer amplification that nucleated cell counts were estimated. TCRdb's table, derived via immunoSEQ multiplex PCR, lists solely in-frame clones and lacks some. V and J calls and clone size are given by that table; D and trimming were obtained from the DNA. The sample includes 210,000 or so clones, about 82% seen only once; the top ten take more than 9%. The TCR was taken from a woman aged 80 or over with acute or convalescent COVID-19. The sequenced sample consisted of peripheral blood. The chain recombines TRBV11-2 with TRBJ1-2, with D unresolved. CDR3 protein: CASSLGAGYGYTF. CDR3 DNA sequence: TGTGCCAGCAGCTTAGGTGCAGGCTATGGCTACACCTTC.